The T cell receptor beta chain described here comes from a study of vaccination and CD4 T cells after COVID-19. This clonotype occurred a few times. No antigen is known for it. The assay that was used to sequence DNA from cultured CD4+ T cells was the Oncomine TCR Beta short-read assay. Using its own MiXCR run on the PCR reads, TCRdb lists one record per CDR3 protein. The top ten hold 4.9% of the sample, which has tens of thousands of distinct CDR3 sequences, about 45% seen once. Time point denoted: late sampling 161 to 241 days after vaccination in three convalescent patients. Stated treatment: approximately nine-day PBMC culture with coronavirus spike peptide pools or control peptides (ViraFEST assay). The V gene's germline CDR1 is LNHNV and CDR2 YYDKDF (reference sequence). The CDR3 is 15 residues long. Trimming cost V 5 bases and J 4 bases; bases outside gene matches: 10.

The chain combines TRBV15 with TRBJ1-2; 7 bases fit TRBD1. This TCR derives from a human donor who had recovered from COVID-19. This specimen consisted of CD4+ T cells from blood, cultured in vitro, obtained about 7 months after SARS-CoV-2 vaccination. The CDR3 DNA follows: TGTGCCACCAGCGCCCCCGGGACAGCGAGCTATGGCTACACCTTC. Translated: CATSAPGTASYGYTF.